This T cell receptor beta chain is from a study of shared clonotypes between healthy human individuals. A note on this clone: Its antigen remains unknown.

Study observations and caveats: The expectation was that sequencing depth would affect clonotype sharing among donors. Having only a few donors restricted how much genetic and exposure-history diversity was captured.

Only CD45RO-negative cells positively selected for CCR7 counted as naive CD8 cells, so terminally differentiated effector memory CD45RA+ cells were excluded. As processed by the authors: Without quality scores, immunoSEQ junctional reads could not be filtered like full-length reads. Method: immunoSEQ multiplex PCR; TCRdb's copy keeps in-frame clones and lacks some. V, J and clone size are taken as reported in that table, and D and trimming were inferred from the DNA itself. Here the sample spans approximately 840,000 clones, 90% to 98% being singletons. Germline trimming cut 4 bases from V and 5 bases from J; bases unmatched to any gene: 8. The CDR3 has 14 residues. Germline lookup yields CDR1 SGDLS and CDR2 YYNGEE.

The sample comprised naive CD8+ T cells sorted from blood. This chain connects TRBV9 to TRBJ2-7; 8 bases align to TRBD1. The sequence was collected from a man under 40 in good health. The CDR3 reads CASSPRTGSNEQYF. The CDR3 DNA follows: TGTGCCAGCAGCCCCCGGACAGGGTCTAACGAGCAGTACTTC.